Listed here are 16 T cell receptor beta chains from one sample, sequenced in a study of T cell changes during pregnancy in multiple sclerosis. Repertoires were generated with immunoSEQ multiplex PCR, while TCRdb's copy carries only in-frame clones and drops some. The data contain about 47,000 clones, over 75% of them singletons. The source was CD8+ T cells from peripheral blood mononuclear cells, collected in the second trimester of pregnancy. These receptor sequences come from a female donor with multiple sclerosis, enrolled in a pregnancy study.

A single count supports this clone. The V gene is TRBV15, the J gene TRBJ2-7, with 9 bases fitting TRBD2. J gave up 6 bases and V 5 bases, and 8 bases lay outside the gene matches. The germline V gene has CDR1 LNHNV and CDR2 YYDKDF (reference sequence). The CDR3 has 14 residues. The CDR3 loop is CATSAGRGGAEQYF. The CDR3 region has the DNA TGTGCCACCAGCGCGGGGCGGGGGGGTGCCGAGCAGTACTTC.

This sequence joins TRBV9 and TRBJ1-2; 8 nucleotides line up with TRBD1. Trimming cost V 3 bases and J 6 bases; bases outside gene matches: 10. This CDR3 has 15 residues. CDR1 is SGDLS and CDR2 is YYNGEE in the germline V gene. The DNA of the CDR3 is TGTGCCAGCAGCGCCTCACAAGACAGGGGTGATGGCTACACCTTC. Protein product: CASSASQDRGDGYTF.

The genes are TRBV21-1 and TRBJ1-1; no DNA check was done on the table's D call, TRBD1. TRBV21-1 represents a pseudogene. The CDR3 totals 20 residues. The CDR3 DNA reads as TGTGCCAGCAGCATTAATATTCGGGCCAACAGGGGGAGATTGAACACTGAAGCTTTCTTT. It encodes CASSINIRANRGRLNTEAFF.

The gene calls are TRBV4-2 and TRBJ2-3; TRBD2 matches 9 bases. V lost 0 bases to trimming and J lost 7 bases; unmatched junction nucleotides: 8. The germline V gene encodes CDR1 LGHNA and CDR2 YNFKEQ. The CDR3 loop spans 16 amino acids. The CDR3, as DNA: TGTGCCAGCAGCCAAGACGTTGCGGGGGGGCGGAATACGCAGTATTTT. Translation gives CASSQDVAGGRNTQYF.

V and J are TRBV19 and TRBJ1-2; D is uncertain. Germline V gene sequence: CDR1 LNHDA, CDR2 SQIVND (reference sequence). The CDR3 is 15 residues long. Between the trimmed V and J ends, which lost 3 bases and 6 bases, there was a span of 17 bases. The CDR3 here is CASSILSEFGDGYTF. In nucleotides, the CDR3 is TGTGCCAGTAGTATTTTGTCGGAGTTCGGGGATGGCTACACCTTC.

The chain carries TRBV4-1 and TRBJ2-1; tentative D call: TRBD2 (5 bases). The CDR3 length is 13 residues. Between the trimmed V and J ends, which lost 2 bases and 8 bases, there was a span of 10 bases. Per the germline V gene, CDR1 is MGHRA and CDR2 is YSYEKL. The CDR3 spells CASSQPRTDEQFF. Written as DNA, the CDR3 is TGCGCCAGCAGCCAACCGAGGACTGATGAGCAGTTCTTC.

The J gene is TRBJ2-3, the V gene TRBV2; TRBD1 aligns across 7 bases. CDR1 is SNHLY and CDR2 is FYNNEI in the germline V gene. The CDR3 runs 17 residues. V gave up 3 bases and J gave up 2 bases; unmatched junction bases: 11. The CDR3 nucleotides read TGTGCCAGCAGTGAGCCCCGGGACAGAGCCTCCACAGATACGCAGTATTTT. This gives the protein CASSEPRDRASTDTQYF.

This chain connects TRBV11-2 to TRBJ2-7; possibly TRBD1 for D (7 bases). The V and J ends lost 1 base and 10 bases respectively, with 23 bases between them. The CDR3 consists of 16 residues. Germline V gene sequence: CDR1 SGHAT, CDR2 FQNNGV. The chain's CDR3 is CASSLAGQTGRLVQYF. The CDR3 coding sequence is TGTGCCAGCAGCTTAGCCGGTCAGACAGGGAGGCTGGTACAGTACTTC.

This rearrangement joins TRBV5-4 to TRBJ2-3; TRBD2 might be the D (6 bases). Germline V gives CDR1 SGHNT, CDR2 YYREEE (reference sequence). The CDR3 sequence is 17 residues long. V was trimmed by 1 base and J by 3 bases, leaving 18 bases between them. CDR3 bases: TGTGCCAGCAGCTTGAAGGGCGGGGCCGAGATGACAGATACGCAGTATTTT. Residues: CASSLKGGAEMTDTQYF.

The genes are TRBV7-3 and TRBJ1-6, with TRBD1 identical over 9 bases. CDR1 and CDR2 (germline): SGHTA, FQGTGA. V lost 0 bases and J lost 8; bases outside the gene matches: 14. The CDR3 runs 19 residues. CDR3: CASSLTGTGYLIGDSPLHF. The CDR3 DNA reads TGTGCCAGCAGCTTAACCGGGACAGGGTATTTGATAGGGGATTCACCCCTCCACTTT.

The chain employs TRBV6-5 and TRBJ2-7; 7 bases align to TRBD2. Germline V gene data show CDR1 as MNHEY and CDR2 as SVGAGI. CDR3 length: 14 residues. V was clipped by 2 bases and J by 7 bases; unmatched bases: 8. The DNA of the CDR3 is TGTGCCAGCAGTTACGGCCAGGGAGGGTTTGAGCAGTACTTC. Protein: CASSYGQGGFEQYF.

CDR3 DNA sequence: TGTGCCAGCAGTGAATATTTTATCTCTGGAAACACCATATATTTT. It translates to CASSEYFISGNTIYF. The chain has TRBV25-1 and TRBJ1-3, with D unclear. With 0 bases removed from V and 0 bases from J, the gap between germline ends came to 6 bases. From germline, CDR1 is MGHDK and CDR2 SYGVNS. The CDR3 sequence is 15 residues long.

CDR3 residues: CASSTLRGPDQPQHF. The DNA for the CDR3 is TGTGCCAGCAGTACTCTAAGAGGGCCAGATCAGCCCCAGCATTTT. The rearrangement joins TRBV27 to TRBJ1-5; no firm D call. Germline V lookup: CDR1 MNHEY, CDR2 SMNVEV (reference sequence). The length of the CDR3 is 15 residues. The V end was cut by 5 bases, the J end by 5 bases, with 16 bases between.

The rearrangement uses TRBV19 and TRBJ2-1; 9 bases agree with TRBD2. CDR3 size: 14 residues. Per germline, CDR1 LNHDA and CDR2 SQIVND (reference sequence). Losses at the gene ends were 6 bases for V and 1 base for J; bases not matched to a gene: 1. The CDR3 bases are TGTGCCAGTAGAGCGGGGGGTTCCTACAATGAGCAGTTCTTC. Its translation: CASRAGGSYNEQFF.

In the case of this clone: Germline and junction disagree at one end, which may indicate a read error. This sample includes further DNA sequences coding for the same CDR3. The chain carries TRBV6-5 and TRBJ1-1; no definite D call. This CDR3 spans 12 amino acids. CDR1 is MNHEY and CDR2 is SVGAGI in the germline V gene. CDR3: CASSHEGTEAFF. The DNA for the CDR3 is TGTGCCAGCAGTCACGAGGGCACTGAAGCTTTCTTC.

V gene TRBV9 combines with J gene TRBJ1-4; D is possibly TRBD1 (6 bases). This CDR3 spans 15 amino acids. Germline CDR1 reads SGDLS; CDR2 reads YYNGEE. Deletions cut 0 bases from V and 4 bases from J, with 10 bases between. As DNA, the CDR3 is TGTGCCAGCAGCGTAGGGGGAGGGGGTAATGAAAAACTGTTTTTT. Its protein is CASSVGGGGNEKLFF.